This T cell receptor beta chain derives from a study of technical replicates of blood from several donors. Generated by immunoSEQ multiplex PCR, the TCRdb table keeps only in-frame clones and is missing some. The profile shows more than 60,000 clones, 85% to 95% of them singletons. The TCR sequence derives from a human donor in good health. Source material: T cells isolated from PBMCs.

The CDR3 DNA sequence: TGTGCCAGCAGCGTTCAAGCGGGACGCACAGATACGCAGTATTTT. Translating gives CASSVQAGRTDTQYF. The chain joins TRBV9 to TRBJ2-3, with 7 bases fitting TRBD2. V lost 2 bases to trimming and J lost 1 base; unmatched junction nucleotides: 4. The CDR3 consists of 15 residues. Per the germline V gene, CDR1 is SGDLS and CDR2 is YYNGEE.